This T cell receptor beta chain emerged from a study of shared clonotypes between healthy human individuals. Study details: Contributing individuals were a couple of females and a few males aged 18 to 49. Broader study findings: Naive subsets typically showed greater estimated richness than memory subsets.

V lost 8 bases and J 0 bases, leaving 5 bases between the germline ends. The CDR3 covers 13 residues. Germline V lookup: CDR1 SSHAT, CDR2 FNYEAQ (reference sequence). Concerning this clone itself: The antigen is undetermined.

Assay: immunoSEQ multiplex PCR; the TCRdb copy retains only in-frame clones and omits some. The sample records millions of clones, 93% being singletons. What was sequenced was naive CD4+ T cells from PBMCs. The subset here: CD45RA+ positively selected. The V and J genes are TRBV7-7 and TRBJ2-6, with D unclear. This clonotype was sampled from a man younger than 30 in good health. Some clones in this sample may be carry-over from other donors' samples. Here the CDR3 DNA reads TGTGCCAGCTCCTACTCTGGGGCCAACGTCCTGACTTTC. It encodes CASSYSGANVLTF. Full variable domain (outside the CDR3, taken from reference TRBV7-7 and TRBJ2-6): GAGVSQSPRYKVTKRGQDVTLRCDPISSHATLYWYQQALGQGPEFLTYFNYEAQPDKSGLPSDRFSAERPEGSISTLTIQRTEQRDSAMYRCASSYSGANVLTFGAGSRLTVL.